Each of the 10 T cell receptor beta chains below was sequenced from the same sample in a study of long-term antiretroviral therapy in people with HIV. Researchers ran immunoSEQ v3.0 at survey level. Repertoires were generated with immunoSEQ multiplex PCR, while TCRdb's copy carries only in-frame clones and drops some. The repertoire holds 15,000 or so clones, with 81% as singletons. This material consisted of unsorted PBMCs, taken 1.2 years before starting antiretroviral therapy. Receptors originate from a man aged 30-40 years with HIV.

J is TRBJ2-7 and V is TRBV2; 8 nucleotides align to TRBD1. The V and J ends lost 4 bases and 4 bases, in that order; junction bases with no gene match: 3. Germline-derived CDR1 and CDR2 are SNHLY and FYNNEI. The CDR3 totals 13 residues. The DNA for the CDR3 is TGTGCCAGCAGTGGGGACAGGCTTTACGAGCAGTACTTC. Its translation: CASSGDRLYEQYF.

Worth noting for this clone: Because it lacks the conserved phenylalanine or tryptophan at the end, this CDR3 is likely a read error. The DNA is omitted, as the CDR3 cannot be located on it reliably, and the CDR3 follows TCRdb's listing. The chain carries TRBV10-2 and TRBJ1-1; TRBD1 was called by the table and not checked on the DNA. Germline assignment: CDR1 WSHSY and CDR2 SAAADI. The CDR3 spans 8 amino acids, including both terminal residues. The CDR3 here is CASTLWGG.

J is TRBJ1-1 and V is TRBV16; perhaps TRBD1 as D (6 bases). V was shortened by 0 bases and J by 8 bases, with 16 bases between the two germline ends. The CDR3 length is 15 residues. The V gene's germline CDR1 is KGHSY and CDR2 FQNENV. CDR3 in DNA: TGTGCCAGCAGCCAATCGGGAACAGGGCAGCCCGAAGCTTTCTTT. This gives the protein CASSQSGTGQPEAFF.

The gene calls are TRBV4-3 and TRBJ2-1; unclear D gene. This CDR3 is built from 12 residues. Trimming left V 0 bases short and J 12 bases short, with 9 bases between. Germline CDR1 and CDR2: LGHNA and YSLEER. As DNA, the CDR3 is TGCGCCAGCAGCCAAGAGAACCGAGTGCAGTTCTTC. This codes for CASSQENRVQFF.

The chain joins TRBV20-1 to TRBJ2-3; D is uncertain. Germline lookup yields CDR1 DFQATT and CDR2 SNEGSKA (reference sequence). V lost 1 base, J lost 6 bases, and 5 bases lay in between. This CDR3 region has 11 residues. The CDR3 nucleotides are TGCAGTGCTAGAGGAGTGGATACGCAGTATTTT. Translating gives CSARGVDTQYF.

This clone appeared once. The CDR3 spells CASSLSYERTPSLGGDDEQFF. The CDR3 DNA is TGTGCCAGCAGTTTATCGTATGAAAGGACGCCTTCCCTAGGGGGAGACGATGAGCAGTTCTTC. The chain carries TRBV27 and TRBJ2-1; TRBD1 might be the D (6 bases). CDR1 is MNHEY, CDR2 SMNVEV, per germline (reference sequence). This CDR3 is 21 amino acids long. The V end was cut by 0 bases, the J end by 8 bases, with 32 bases between.

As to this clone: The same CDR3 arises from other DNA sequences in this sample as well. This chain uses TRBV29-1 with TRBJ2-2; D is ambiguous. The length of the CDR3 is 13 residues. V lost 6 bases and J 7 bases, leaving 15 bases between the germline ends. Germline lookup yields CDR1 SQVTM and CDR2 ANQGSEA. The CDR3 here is CSVAKGPSGELFF. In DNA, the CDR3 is TGCAGCGTGGCAAAGGGTCCGAGCGGGGAGCTGTTTTTT.

Here the CDR3 reads CASSSDRTRGVLMNTEAFF. In DNA form, the CDR3 reads TGTGCCAGCAGCTCTGATCGAACTAGGGGGGTTTTGATGAACACTGAAGCTTTCTTT. The chain is built from TRBV7-9 and TRBJ1-1, with a tentative D call TRBD1 (6 bases). This CDR3 comprises 19 residues. The V gene's germline CDR1 is SEHNR and CDR2 FQNEAQ (reference sequence). V was cut by 4 bases and J by 0 bases, with 24 bases left in between.

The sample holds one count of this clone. The DNA for the CDR3 is TGTGCCAGCAGCCAGGCTAGGGGGACTGAAGCTTTCTTT. Protein: CASSQARGTEAFF. The V call is TRBV4-2, the J call TRBJ1-1, with D maybe TRBD1 (6 bases). Trimming took 3 bases from V and 5 from J, leaving 10 bases between them. Germline assignment: CDR1 LGHNA and CDR2 YNFKEQ. CDR3 length: 13 amino acids.

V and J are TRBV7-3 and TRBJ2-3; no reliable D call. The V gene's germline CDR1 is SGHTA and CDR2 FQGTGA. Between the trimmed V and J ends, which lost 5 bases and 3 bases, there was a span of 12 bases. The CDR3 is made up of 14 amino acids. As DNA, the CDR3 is TGTGCCAGCAGCCGCGGCATATCGACAGATACGCAGTATTTT. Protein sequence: CASSRGISTDTQYF. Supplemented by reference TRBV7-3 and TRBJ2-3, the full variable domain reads GAGVSQTPSNKVTEKGKYVELRCDPISGHTALYWYRQSLGQGPEFLIYFQGTGAADDSGLPNDRFFAVRPEGSVSTLKIQRTERGDSAVYLCASSRGISTDTQYFGPGTRLTVL.